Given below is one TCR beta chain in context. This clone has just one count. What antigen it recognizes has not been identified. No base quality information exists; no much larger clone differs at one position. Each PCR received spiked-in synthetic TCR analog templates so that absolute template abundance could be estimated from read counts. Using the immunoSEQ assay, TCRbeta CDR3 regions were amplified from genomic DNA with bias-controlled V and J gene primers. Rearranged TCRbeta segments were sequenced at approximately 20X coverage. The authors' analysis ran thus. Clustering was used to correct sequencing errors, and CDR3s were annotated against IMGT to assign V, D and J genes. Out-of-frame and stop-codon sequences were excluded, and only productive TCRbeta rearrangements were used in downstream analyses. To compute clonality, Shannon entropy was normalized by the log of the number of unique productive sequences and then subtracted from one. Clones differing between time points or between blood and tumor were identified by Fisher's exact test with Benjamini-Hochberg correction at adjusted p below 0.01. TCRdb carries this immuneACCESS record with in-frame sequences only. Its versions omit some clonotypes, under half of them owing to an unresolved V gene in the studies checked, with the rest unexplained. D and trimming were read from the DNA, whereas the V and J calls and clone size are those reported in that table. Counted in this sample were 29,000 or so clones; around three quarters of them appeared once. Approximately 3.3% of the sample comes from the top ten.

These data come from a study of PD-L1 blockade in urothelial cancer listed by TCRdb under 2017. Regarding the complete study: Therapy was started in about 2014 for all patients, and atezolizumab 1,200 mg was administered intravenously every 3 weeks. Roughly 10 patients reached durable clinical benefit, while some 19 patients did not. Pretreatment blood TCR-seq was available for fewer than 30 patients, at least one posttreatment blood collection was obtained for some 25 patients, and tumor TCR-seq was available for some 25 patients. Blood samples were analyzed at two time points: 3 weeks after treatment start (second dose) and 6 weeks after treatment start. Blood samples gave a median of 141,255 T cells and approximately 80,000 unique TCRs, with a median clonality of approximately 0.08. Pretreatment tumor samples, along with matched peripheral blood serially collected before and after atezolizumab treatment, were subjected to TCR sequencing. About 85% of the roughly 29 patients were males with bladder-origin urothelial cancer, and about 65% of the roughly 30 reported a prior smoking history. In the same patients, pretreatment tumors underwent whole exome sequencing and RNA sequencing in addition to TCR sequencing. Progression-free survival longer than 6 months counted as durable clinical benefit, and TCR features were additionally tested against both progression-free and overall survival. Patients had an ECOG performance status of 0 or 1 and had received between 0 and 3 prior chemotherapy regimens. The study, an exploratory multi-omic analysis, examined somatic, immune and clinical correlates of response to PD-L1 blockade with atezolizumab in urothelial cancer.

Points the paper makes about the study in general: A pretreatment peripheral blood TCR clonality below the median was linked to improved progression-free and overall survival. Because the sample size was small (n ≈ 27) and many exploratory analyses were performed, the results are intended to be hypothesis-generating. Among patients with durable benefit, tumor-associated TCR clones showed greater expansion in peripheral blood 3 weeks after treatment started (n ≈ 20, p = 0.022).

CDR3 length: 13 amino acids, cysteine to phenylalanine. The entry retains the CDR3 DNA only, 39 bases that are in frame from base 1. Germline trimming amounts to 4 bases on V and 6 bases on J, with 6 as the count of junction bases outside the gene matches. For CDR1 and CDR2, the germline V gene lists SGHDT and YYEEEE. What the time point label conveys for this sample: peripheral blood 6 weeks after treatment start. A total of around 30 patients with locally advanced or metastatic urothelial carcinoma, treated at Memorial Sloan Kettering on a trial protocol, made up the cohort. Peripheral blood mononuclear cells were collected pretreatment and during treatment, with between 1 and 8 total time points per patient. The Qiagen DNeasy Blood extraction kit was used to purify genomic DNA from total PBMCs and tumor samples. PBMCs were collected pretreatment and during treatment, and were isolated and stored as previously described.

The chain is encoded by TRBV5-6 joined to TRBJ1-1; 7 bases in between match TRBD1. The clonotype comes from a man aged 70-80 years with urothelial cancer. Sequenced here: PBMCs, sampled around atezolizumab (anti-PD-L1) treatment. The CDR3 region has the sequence CASSPLRGAEAFF. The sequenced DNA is TGTGCCAGCAGCCCACTCAGGGGGGCTGAAGCTTTCTTT. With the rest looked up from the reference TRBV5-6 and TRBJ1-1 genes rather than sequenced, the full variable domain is DAGVTQSPTHLIKTRGQQVTLRCSPKSGHDTVSWYQQALGQGPQFIFQYYEEEERQRGNFPDRFSGHQFPNYSSELNVNALLLGDSALYLCASSPLRGAEAFFGQGTRLTVV.